This T cell receptor beta chain is from a study of T cell clonality in common variable immunodeficiency. Study results and limitations: Fewer deletions and N-nucleotide insertions were reportedly seen in common variable immunodeficiency TCR beta sequences. TCRbeta clonality was increased in CVID versus healthy controls. Shared TCRbeta clones were fewer between CVID subjects than controls.

Profiled with immunoSEQ multiplex PCR; TCRdb holds only in-frame clones, not every one. This repertoire holds 35,000 or so clones, and none appear only once. The table lists this clone with many counts. Its antigen is currently unknown. The read terminates 3 residues ahead of where the CDR3 ends, so the germline J gene completes it. The CDR3 has 17 residues. Unmatched junction bases numbered 11, after V lost 2 bases and J lost 4 bases. Germline V lookup: CDR1 MNHEY, CDR2 SVGEGT. Specimen: peripheral blood mononuclear cells. V is TRBV6-2 or TRBV6-3 and J is TRBJ2-7, with 10 nucleotides matching TRBD1. The source is a human donor with common variable immunodeficiency. Incomplete CDR3 DNA: TGTGCCAGCAGTTACAGTATCGGGACAGGGGTTCGGTACGAG. It is translated as CASSYSIGTGVRYE. The whole CDR3 protein reads CASSYSIGTGVRYEQYF.